This T cell receptor (beta chain) came from a study of shared clonotypes between healthy human individuals (dated by TCRdb to about 2020). General notes on the study: The cohort comprised a couple of women and a few men aged 18 to 49 years. The study deeply sequenced blood TCR repertoires of five healthy adults to estimate repertoire size and the extent of clonotype sharing between individuals. To increase sequencing depth and limit assay-specific biases, TCR repertoire library preparation and sequencing were carried out by different laboratories using diverse techniques. Between about 0.94 and 8.9 billion PBMCs per donor were obtained by leukapheresis. General study outcomes and caveats: The genetic and exposure-history diversity represented was limited by the small number of donors. Sampling was restricted to blood, and TCR repertoires in tissue are likely to differ from TCR repertoires in blood. Pairwise subsampling led to the expectation that sequencing depth would affect the degree of clonotype sharing among donors.

Using the deep immunoSEQ assay, TCR CDR3 regions were amplified from genomic DNA by multiplex PCR. Genomic DNA extracted from each cell subset was distributed evenly over all wells of several immunoSEQ 96-well plates, and each plate served as one replicate. For unsorted PBMC, around 300 ng genomic DNA, equal to 30,000 or so T cell genomes, was loaded into each replicate PCR. Ten immunoSEQ deep assay plates were used to sequence unsorted PBMC genomic DNA. The purified libraries were quantified using a Qubit 3.0 fluorometer, sized with a Bioanalyzer 2100, and then quantified again using the KAPA Library Quantification kit. Every immunoSEQ 96-well plate was sequenced on a dedicated single-read 150-cycle Illumina NextSeq 550 flow cell. The paper's data handling went like this. Because only junctional sequences without quality scores were contained in the immunoSEQ output, filtering matching that applied to full-length reads could not be performed. Sequences were annotated with PyIR, a Python wrapper for IgBLAST v1.9, and V/J genes and CDR3 were assigned using IMGT germline references. Any read was removed if the V/J assignment was weak (E-value above 1e-6), the CDR3 was missing, or the read contained stop codons, out-of-frame junctions, or ambiguous translated residues. V3J clonotypes were defined by identical inferred V gene, J gene, and CDR3 amino acid sequence. Percentage overlap between repertoires was computed as shared unique clonotypes divided by the size of the smaller repertoire. Repertoire richness was assessed with RTK rarefaction, the Chao1 estimator, and Recon v2.1 estimates of unobserved clonotypes. TCRdb obtained this table from immuneACCESS and retained in-frame rearrangements with V and J assigned. These tables miss some clones; where compared with another copy, unresolved V genes account for less than half of the shortfall, and the remainder is unexplained. D and trimming were read from the DNA, whereas the V and J calls and clone size are those reported in that table. A total of roughly 510,000 clones appear in this sample, approximately 79% of them only once. The ten biggest clones cover around 12% of the sample.

The CDR3 measures 14 amino acids from cysteine to phenylalanine. Here the CDR3 DNA is all that survives: 42 bases in frame from base 1. The germline V gene specifies MNHNS as CDR1 and SASEGT as CDR2. V trim: 7 bases; J trim: 2 bases; unmatched bases: 4. Donors were healthy HIV-negative adults with no recently reported acute infections or vaccinations. All donors were Caucasian adults living in Nashville, Tennessee, USA. For unsorted samples, 90 million or so PBMCs were counted, and genomic DNA was extracted using the QIAamp DNA Blood Mini kit. Blood was collected by leukapheresis, and PBMCs were isolated by Ficoll-Histopaque density gradient centrifugation and then cryopreserved in liquid nitrogen vapor phase. Concerning this clone itself: Its antigen is currently not known. There are no base qualities to consult, and no much larger clone falls within one base.

The sequence was obtained from a middle-aged woman in good health. Some clones in this sample may be carry-over from other donors' samples. The chain employs TRBV6-1 and TRBJ2-3, and TRBD2 matches 9 of the central bases. Sequencing was done on a sample of PBMCs. The DNA reads as follows: TGTGCCAGCAATCCGGGACTAGCCACAGATACGCAGTATTTT. It translates as CASNPGLATDTQYF.